Given below is one TCR beta chain in context. The antigen remains unidentified. An end of the junction does not agree with germline; a read error may underlie this. This sample was included in a study of cytomegalovirus exposure and HLA in healthy donors. Overall study context: Previous work identified roughly 110 million unique TCR beta sequences from approximately 190 million T cells. Study-wide results and limits: Later work found most CMV-associated TCR beta chains apparently HLA-restricted. There were 150 or so TCR beta chains listed as cytomegalovirus-associated.

The PCR used 60 Vbeta and 13 Jbeta primers. Clones were sequenced by immunoSEQ multiplex PCR, and TCRdb holds only the in-frame ones, with some missing. Here the sample spans 90,000 to 110,000 clones, roughly four fifths being singletons. Germline assignment: CDR1 SGHNT and CDR2 YENEEA. The CDR3 has 12 amino acids. Sequences were obtained from PBMCs. The gene calls are TRBV11-3 and TRBJ2-7, with a possible D match to TRBD1 (5 bases). The receptor was derived from a middle-aged man in good health and CMV-seronegative. CDR3: CASSLEGRQFWF. The CDR3 DNA reads TGTGCCAGCAGCTTAGAGGGAAGACAGTTTTGGTTC.